This T cell receptor (beta chain) was observed in a study of T cell repertoires in cytomegalovirus infection. The table lists this clonotype with many counts. From the reads, TCRdb called clonotypes with MiXCR, one entry per CDR3 protein. The table includes roughly 200,000 distinct CDR3 sequences, more than 9% detected once. V lost 0 bases and J lost 0, with 12 bases in between. The CDR3 totals 17 residues. CDR1 is SGHVS and CDR2 is FQNEAQ in the germline V gene. The chain employs TRBV7-8 and TRBJ1-5; no reliable D call. The TCR originated in a human donor in good health (CMV status not recorded). Some clones in this sample may be carry-over from other donors' samples. Sequenced material: PBMCs. The CDR3 loop reads CASSLAAVQNSNQPQHF. In DNA, the CDR3 is TGTGCCAGCAGCTTAGCGGCGGTACAAAATAGCAATCAGCCCCAGCATTTT. Full variable domain (remainder filled in from reference TRBV7-8 and TRBJ1-5): GAGVSQSPRYKVAKRGQDVALRCDPISGHVSLFWYQQALGQGPEFLTYFQNEAQLDKSGLPSDRFFAERPEGSVSTLKIQRTQQEDSAVYLCASSLAAVQNSNQPQHFGDGTRLSIL.